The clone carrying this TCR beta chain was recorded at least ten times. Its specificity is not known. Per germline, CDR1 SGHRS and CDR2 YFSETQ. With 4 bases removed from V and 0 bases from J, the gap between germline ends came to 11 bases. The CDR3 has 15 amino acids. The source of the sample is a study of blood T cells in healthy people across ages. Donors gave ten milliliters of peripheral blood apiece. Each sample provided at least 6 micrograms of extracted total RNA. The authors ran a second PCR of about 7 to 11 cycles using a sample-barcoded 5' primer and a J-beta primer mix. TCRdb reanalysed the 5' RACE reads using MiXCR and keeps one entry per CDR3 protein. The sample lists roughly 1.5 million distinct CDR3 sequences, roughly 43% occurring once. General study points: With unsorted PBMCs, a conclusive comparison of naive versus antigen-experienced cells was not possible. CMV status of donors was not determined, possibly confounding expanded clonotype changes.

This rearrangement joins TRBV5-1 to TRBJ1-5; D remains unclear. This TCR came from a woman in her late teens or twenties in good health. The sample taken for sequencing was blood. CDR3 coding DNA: TGCGCCAGCAGCCCGGACGGAGATAGCAATCAGCCCCAGCATTTT. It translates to CASSPDGDSNQPQHF.